The rows below give T cell receptor beta chains drawn from one sample of a study of Graves' ophthalmopathy and Graves' hyperthyroidism. TCRdb called the multiplex PCR reads again in MiXCR, with one record for every CDR3 protein. The repertoire holds under 350,000 distinct CDR3 sequences, with about 17% as singletons. Sequencing was done on a sample of peripheral blood. The receptors shown here come from an adult man with Graves' ophthalmopathy. Both conserved end residues are part of each CDR3. Fields, in order: J gene, V gene, clone size, D gene, CDR3 protein, CDR3 DNA. The D gene is left open where the match is weak. Clone size is not always given. Where it is, it says once, few, many or a class for expanded clones.

J gene: TRBJ2-7
V gene: TRBV20-1
clone size: -
D gene: TRBD1
CDR3 protein: CSASVWDSNSYEQYF
CDR3 DNA: TGCAGTGCTAGCGTCTGGGACAGTAACTCCTACGAGCAGTACTTC

J gene: TRBJ2-7
V gene: TRBV20-1
clone size: many
D gene: TRBD1
CDR3 protein: CSARDASRTGGSEQYF
CDR3 DNA: TGCAGTGCTAGAGATGCGAGTCGGACAGGGGGAAGCGAGCAGTACTTC

J gene: TRBJ1-1
V gene: TRBV28
clone size: many
D gene: -
CDR3 protein: CASSFVVTEAFF
CDR3 DNA: TGTGCCAGCAGTTTCGTGGTCACTGAAGCTTTCTTT

J gene: TRBJ2-5
V gene: TRBV12-3/TRBV12-4
clone size: -
D gene: -
CDR3 protein: CASSFDYGQQETQYF
CDR3 DNA: TGTGCCAGCAGTTTTGACTATGGACAGCAAGAGACCCAGTACTTC

J gene: TRBJ2-2
V gene: TRBV30
clone size: many
D gene: -
CDR3 protein: CAWSLKGGGELFF
CDR3 DNA: TGTGCCTGGAGTCTTAAGGGTGGAGGGGAGCTGTTTTTT

J gene: TRBJ1-1
V gene: TRBV4-2
clone size: many
D gene: -
CDR3 protein: CASSQVGSSREAFF
CDR3 DNA: TGTGCCAGCAGCCAAGTTGGGAGCTCGAGGGAAGCTTTCTTT

J gene: TRBJ1-2
V gene: TRBV28
clone size: -
D gene: -
CDR3 protein: CASSRTGRSNYGYTF
CDR3 DNA: TGTGCCAGCAGCCGCACAGGGAGGTCGAACTATGGCTACACCTTC

J gene: TRBJ2-7
V gene: TRBV28
clone size: many
D gene: TRBD1
CDR3 protein: CASRRTGPYEQYF
CDR3 DNA: TGTGCCAGCAGGAGGACAGGGCCCTACGAGCAGTACTTC

J gene: TRBJ2-5
V gene: TRBV15
clone size: many
D gene: -
CDR3 protein: CATSGVAGETQYF
CDR3 DNA: TGTGCCACCAGTGGGGTGGCGGGAGAGACCCAGTACTTC

J gene: TRBJ1-1
V gene: TRBV30
clone size: many
D gene: TRBD1
CDR3 protein: CAWGQDREGTEAFF
CDR3 DNA: TGTGCCTGGGGTCAGGACAGGGAAGGCACTGAAGCTTTCTTT